This is a list of T cell receptor beta chains from one sample in a study of kidney transplant recipient with SARS-CoV-2 infection. TCRdb itself ran the reads through MiXCR, one entry per CDR3 protein. The sample gives 200,000 to 250,000 distinct CDR3 sequences, around 26% of which show up once; less than 8.5% is in the top ten. The sequencing used a blood sample, collected at baseline and on approximately day 120 from a kidney transplant recipient. These TCRs come from a male patient aged 30 to 40 who had COVID-19 and was a kidney transplant recipient. Part of the T cell pool may stem from the graft donor. Both conserved end residues are part of each CDR3. The D gene is left open where the match is weak. Clone size is not always given. Where it is, it says once, few, many or a class for expanded clones.

j_gene: TRBJ1-1; abundance: many; v_gene: TRBV4-3; d_gene: TRBD1; CDR3aa: CASSISTGHTEAFF; CDR3nt: TGCGCCAGCAGCATATCGACAGGGCACACTGAAGCTTTCTTT
j_gene: TRBJ1-4; abundance: many; v_gene: TRBV15; d_gene: NA; CDR3aa: CATSRVGTLLGGWLFF; CDR3nt: TGTGCCACCAGCAGAGTCGGGACACTGCTCGGGGGATGGCTGTTTTTT
j_gene: TRBJ1-2; abundance: many; v_gene: TRBV6-4; d_gene: NA; CDR3aa: CASSRVSSHGKTYGYTF; CDR3nt: TGTGCCAGCAGTCGGGTAAGCTCACACGGAAAGACCTATGGCTACACCTTC
j_gene: TRBJ1-2; abundance: many; v_gene: TRBV18; d_gene: NA; CDR3aa: CASSPRQANYGYTF; CDR3nt: TGTGCCAGCTCACCCCGACAGGCCAACTATGGCTACACCTTC
j_gene: TRBJ1-3; abundance: many; v_gene: TRBV13; d_gene: NA; CDR3aa: CASSLGTTGSGNTIYF; CDR3nt: TGTGCCAGCAGCTTAGGAACGACAGGCTCTGGAAACACCATATATTTT
j_gene: TRBJ2-5; abundance: few; v_gene: TRBV12-3/TRBV12-4; d_gene: NA; CDR3aa: CASSTRGRKETQYF; CDR3nt: TGTGCCAGCTCGACTCGGGGCAGAAAAGAGACCCAGTACTTC
j_gene: TRBJ2-2; abundance: NA; v_gene: TRBV13; d_gene: NA; CDR3aa: CVSSLGGRAGGLFF; CDR3nt: TGTGTCAGCAGCTTAGGAGGGCGCGCCGGGGGGCTGTTTTTT
j_gene: TRBJ1-1; abundance: NA; v_gene: TRBV18; d_gene: NA; CDR3aa: CASLPGGGNTEAFF; CDR3nt: TGTGCCAGCTTACCAGGAGGGGGGAACACTGAAGCTTTCTTT
j_gene: TRBJ1-1; abundance: many; v_gene: TRBV6-5; d_gene: NA; CDR3aa: CASSGAGEYTEAFF; CDR3nt: TGTGCCAGCAGTGGGGCAGGGGAATACACTGAAGCTTTCTTT
j_gene: TRBJ1-2; abundance: NA; v_gene: TRBV16; d_gene: TRBD1; CDR3aa: CASSPGQVVRKTYGYTF; CDR3nt: TGTGCCAGCAGCCCTGGACAGGTCGTTAGAAAGACCTATGGCTACACCTTC
j_gene: TRBJ2-7; abundance: many; v_gene: TRBV27; d_gene: TRBD2; CDR3aa: CASSPLQRERLRQYF; CDR3nt: TGTGCCAGCAGCCCACTCCAGCGGGAGAGGCTAAGACAGTACTTC
j_gene: TRBJ2-7; abundance: many; v_gene: TRBV12-5; d_gene: NA; CDR3aa: CASGLVLSGGSLTEQYF; CDR3nt: TGTGCTAGTGGTTTGGTATTAAGCGGAGGGTCCCTTACCGAGCAGTACTTC
j_gene: TRBJ1-5; abundance: many; v_gene: TRBV30; d_gene: TRBD1; CDR3aa: CAWSSGGQPQHF; CDR3nt: TGTGCCTGGAGTTCAGGGGGTCAGCCCCAGCATTTT
j_gene: TRBJ2-7; abundance: many; v_gene: TRBV7-9; d_gene: NA; CDR3aa: CASSLAYTRGPHEQYF; CDR3nt: TGTGCCAGCAGCTTAGCGTACACCCGGGGTCCCCACGAGCAGTACTTC
j_gene: TRBJ2-5; abundance: many; v_gene: TRBV12-3/TRBV12-4; d_gene: TRBD1; CDR3aa: CASSHSDRDQETQYF; CDR3nt: TGTGCCAGCAGCCACTCCGACAGGGACCAAGAGACCCAGTACTTC
j_gene: TRBJ2-2; abundance: few; v_gene: TRBV6-5; d_gene: NA; CDR3aa: CASSYLSGTGELFF; CDR3nt: TGTGCCAGCAGTTACCTCTCGGGGACCGGGGAGCTGTTTTTT
j_gene: TRBJ2-3; abundance: NA; v_gene: TRBV30; d_gene: TRBD2; CDR3aa: CAWSKRGPRTDTQYF; CDR3nt: TGTGCCTGGAGTAAGCGGGGGCCCCGCACAGATACGCAGTATTTT
j_gene: TRBJ1-1; abundance: NA; v_gene: TRBV7-2; d_gene: NA; CDR3aa: CASSHRDGGTEAFF; CDR3nt: TGTGCCAGCAGCCACAGGGATGGAGGCACTGAAGCTTTCTTT
j_gene: TRBJ2-7; abundance: many; v_gene: TRBV29-1; d_gene: TRBD1; CDR3aa: CSARGQGTQNYEQYF; CDR3nt: TGCAGCGCCCGGGGACAGGGTACACAGAACTACGAGCAGTACTTC
j_gene: TRBJ2-3; abundance: NA; v_gene: TRBV5-1; d_gene: TRBD1; CDR3aa: CASSGQVSTDTQYF; CDR3nt: TGCGCCAGCAGCGGACAGGTTAGCACAGATACGCAGTATTTT
j_gene: TRBJ2-5; abundance: many; v_gene: TRBV3-1; d_gene: NA; CDR3aa: CASSVHDPISFSETQYF; CDR3nt: TGTGCCAGCAGCGTACATGATCCCATTTCTTTCTCTGAGACCCAGTACTTC
j_gene: TRBJ1-2; abundance: many; v_gene: TRBV6-5; d_gene: NA; CDR3aa: CASSLGKECRKTYGYTF; CDR3nt: TGTGCCAGCAGTCTAGGTAAGGAATGTAGAAAGACCTATGGCTACACCTTC
j_gene: TRBJ1-2; abundance: many; v_gene: TRBV5-1; d_gene: NA; CDR3aa: CASERGSVRKTYGYTF; CDR3nt: TGCGCCAGCGAGAGGGGATCGGTTCGAAAGACCTATGGCTACACCTTC
j_gene: TRBJ2-7; abundance: many; v_gene: TRBV9; d_gene: TRBD1; CDR3aa: CASSVSGQGPYEQYF; CDR3nt: TGTGCCAGCAGCGTATCCGGACAGGGGCCCTACGAGCAGTACTTC
j_gene: TRBJ2-5; abundance: many; v_gene: TRBV3-1; d_gene: NA; CDR3aa: CASSSLDPISFSETQYF; CDR3nt: TGTGCCAGCAGCTCTTTAGATCCCATTTCTTTCTCTGAGACCCAGTACTTC
j_gene: TRBJ1-4; abundance: many; v_gene: TRBV9; d_gene: TRBD1; CDR3aa: CASSVRGTANEKLFF; CDR3nt: TGTGCCAGCAGCGTTAGGGGGACAGCCAATGAAAAACTGTTTTTT